Detailed here is one T cell receptor (beta chain). Its antigen is unidentified. The study ran its PCR with 60 Vbeta and 13 Jbeta primers. Some clones are missing from TCRdb's copy, which holds only in-frame ones; the method was immunoSEQ multiplex PCR. There are approximately 300,000 clones in the sample; approximately 85% occur only once, and about 2% lies in the top ten. Per germline, CDR1 LNHDA and CDR2 SQIVND (reference sequence). The CDR3 extends over 14 amino acids. V lost 7 bases and J lost 5; bases outside the gene matches: 10. The sample originates from a study of cytomegalovirus exposure and HLA in healthy donors. Study-level points and caveats: Most TCR beta V segments were productive about 87% or about 30% of the time in an earlier analysis. TCR beta chains associated with HLA were, in a later analysis, more clonally expanded than equally common others.

The chain combines TRBV19 with TRBJ1-2; 7 positions match TRBD1. Sequenced: PBMCs. The receptor was isolated from a woman aged 35 to 49 in good health and CMV-seropositive. CDR3 nucleotides: TGTGCCAGTAAAGAACTTGGACAGGTTTATGGCTACACCTTC. Translating it yields CASKELGQVYGYTF.